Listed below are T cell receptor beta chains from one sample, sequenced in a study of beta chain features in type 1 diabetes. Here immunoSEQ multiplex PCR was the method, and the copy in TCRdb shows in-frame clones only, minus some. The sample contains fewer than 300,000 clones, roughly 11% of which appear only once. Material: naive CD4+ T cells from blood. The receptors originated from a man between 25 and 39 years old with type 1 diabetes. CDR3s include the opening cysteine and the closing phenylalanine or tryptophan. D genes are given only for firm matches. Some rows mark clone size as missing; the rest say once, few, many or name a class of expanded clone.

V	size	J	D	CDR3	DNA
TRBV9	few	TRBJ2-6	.	CASSVISGGLSGANVLTF	TGTGCCAGCAGCGTAATTTCAGGGGGACTCTCTGGGGCCAACGTCCTGACTTTC
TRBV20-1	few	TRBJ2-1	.	CSASFDNEQFF	TGCAGTGCTAGTTTCGACAATGAGCAGTTCTTC
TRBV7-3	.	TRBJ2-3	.	CASSFRQFSDTQYF	TGTGCCAGCAGCTTCCGACAGTTTAGTGATACGCAGTATTTT
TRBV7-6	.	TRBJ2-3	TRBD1	CASSADRVPDTQYF	TGTGCCAGCAGCGCAGACAGGGTCCCAGATACGCAGTATTTT
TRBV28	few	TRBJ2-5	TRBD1	CASSRRTGATKETQYF	TGTGCCAGCAGTCGACGGACAGGGGCCACTAAAGAGACCCAGTACTTC
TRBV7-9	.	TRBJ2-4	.	CASSSRSGTPRTKNIQYF	TGTGCCAGCAGCTCGCGGTCGGGGACACCACGAACCAAAAACATTCAGTACTTC
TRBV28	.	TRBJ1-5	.	CASTAGANQPQHF	TGTGCCAGCACGGCAGGGGCTAATCAGCCCCAGCATTTT
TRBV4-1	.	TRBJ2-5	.	CASSQSGLQETQYF	TGCGCCAGCAGCCAAAGTGGACTTCAAGAGACCCAGTACTTC
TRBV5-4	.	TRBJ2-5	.	CASSLEAREETQYF	TGTGCCAGCAGCTTGGAGGCCAGGGAAGAGACCCAGTACTTC
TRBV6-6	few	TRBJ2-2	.	CASNTALTGELFF	TGTGCCAGCAATACAGCACTCACCGGGGAGCTGTTTTTT
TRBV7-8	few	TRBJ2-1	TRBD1	CASSFGQGRYNEQFF	TGTGCCAGCAGCTTTGGACAGGGGAGGTACAATGAGCAGTTCTTC
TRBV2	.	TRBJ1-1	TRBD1	CASNFRTGGTEAFF	TGTGCCAGCAACTTCAGGACAGGGGGAACTGAAGCTTTCTTT
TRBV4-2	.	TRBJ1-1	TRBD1	CASSHSPAGTGEAFF	TGTGCCAGCAGCCATTCCCCCGCCGGGACAGGGGAAGCTTTCTTT
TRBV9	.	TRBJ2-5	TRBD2	CASSVAWTSGGVETQYF	TGTGCCAGCAGCGTAGCCTGGACTAGCGGGGGGGTAGAGACCCAGTACTTC
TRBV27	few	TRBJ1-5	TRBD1	CASSLDRAQPQHF	TGTGCCAGCAGTTTAGACAGGGCTCAGCCCCAGCATTTT
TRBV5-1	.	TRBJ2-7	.	CASSERGYAYEQYF	TGCGCCAGCAGCGAGAGAGGGTATGCCTACGAGCAGTACTTC
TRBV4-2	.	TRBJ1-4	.	CASSQGQEDEKLFF	TGTGCCAGCAGCCAAGGACAGGAGGATGAAAAACTGTTTTTT
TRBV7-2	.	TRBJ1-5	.	CASSLVTGRLARNQPQHF	TGTGCCAGCAGCTTAGTAACGGGTCGGCTAGCGCGCAATCAGCCCCAGCATTTT
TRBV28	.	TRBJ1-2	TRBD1	CASSYDREGGYTF	TGTGCCAGCAGCTACGACAGGGAAGGTGGCTACACCTTC
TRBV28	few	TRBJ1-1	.	CASSFVTGSGAFF	TGTGCCAGCAGTTTCGTGACAGGCTCGGGAGCTTTCTTT
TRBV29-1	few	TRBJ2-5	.	CSVGGKYQETQYF	TGCAGCGTTGGAGGCAAGTACCAAGAGACCCAGTACTTC
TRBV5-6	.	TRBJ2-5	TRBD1	CASSLATGAVRPYF	TGTGCCAGCAGCTTAGCGACAGGGGCCGTTCGACCGTACTTC
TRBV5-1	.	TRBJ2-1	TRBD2	CASTKTAGGRRNEQFF	TGCGCCAGCACTAAAACCGCGGGGGGCCGTAGAAATGAGCAGTTCTTC
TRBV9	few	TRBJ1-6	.	CASSVGEGYNSPLHF	TGTGCCAGCAGCGTAGGGGAGGGATATAATTCACCCCTCCACTTT
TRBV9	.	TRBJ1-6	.	CASSVEDESPLHF	TGTGCCAGCAGCGTGGAGGACGAGTCACCCCTCCACTTT
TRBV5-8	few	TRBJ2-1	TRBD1	CASSWSGQGLDEQFF	TGTGCCAGCAGCTGGTCGGGACAGGGCTTAGATGAGCAGTTCTTC
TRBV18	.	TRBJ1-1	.	CASSPPGRDSEAFF	TGTGCCAGCTCACCACCGGGCCGGGATTCTGAAGCTTTCTTT
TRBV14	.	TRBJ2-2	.	CASSQENYGELFF	TGTGCCAGCAGCCAAGAGAACTACGGGGAGCTGTTTTTT
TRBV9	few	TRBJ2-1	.	CASSPRGNQDEQFF	TGTGCCAGCAGCCCTCGGGGGAATCAGGATGAGCAGTTCTTC
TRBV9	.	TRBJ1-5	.	CASSVDAAGQPQHF	TGTGCCAGCAGCGTCGACGCGGCGGGTCAGCCCCAGCATTTT
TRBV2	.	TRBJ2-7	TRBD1	CASRGQGVYEQYF	TGTGCCAGCAGGGGACAGGGAGTCTACGAGCAGTACTTC
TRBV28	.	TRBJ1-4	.	CASTTNEKLFF	TGTGCCTCAACAACTAATGAAAAACTGTTTTTT
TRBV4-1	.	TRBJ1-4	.	CASSQPVRGPNEKLFF	TGCGCCAGCAGCCAACCGGTCAGGGGACCTAATGAAAAACTGTTTTTT
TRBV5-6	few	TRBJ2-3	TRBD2	CASSLVLAGASTDTQYF	TGTGCCAGCAGCTTGGTGCTAGCGGGGGCTAGCACAGATACGCAGTATTTT
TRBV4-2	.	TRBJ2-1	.	CASSQPAHNRESEQFF	TGTGCCAGCAGCCAGCCTGCTCATAACCGGGAAAGCGAGCAGTTCTTC
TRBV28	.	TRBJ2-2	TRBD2	CASRTSGGVLTGELFF	TGTGCCAGCAGGACTAGCGGGGGAGTTCTGACCGGGGAGCTGTTTTTT
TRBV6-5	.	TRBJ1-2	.	CASSYSSTGNYGYTF	TGTGCCAGCAGTTACTCGTCAACGGGGAACTATGGCTACACCTTC
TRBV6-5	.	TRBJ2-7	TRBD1	CASSRSWTGGYEQYF	TGTGCCAGCAGTAGGTCTTGGACAGGGGGATACGAGCAGTACTTC
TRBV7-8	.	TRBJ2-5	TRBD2	CASSRASGEGGTQYF	TGTGCCAGCAGCCGGGCTAGCGGGGAGGGAGGGACCCAGTACTTC
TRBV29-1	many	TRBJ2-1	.	CSVEDWKVDEQFF	TGCAGCGTTGAGGACTGGAAGGTCGATGAGCAGTTCTTC
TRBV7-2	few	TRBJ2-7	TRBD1	CASSLAGTGPYEQYF	TGTGCCAGCAGCTTAGCCGGGACAGGGCCCTACGAGCAGTACTTC
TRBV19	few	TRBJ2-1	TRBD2	CASSSRISGGGIRDEQFF	TGTGCCAGTAGTTCTCGAATTAGCGGGGGTGGCATCCGCGATGAGCAGTTCTTC
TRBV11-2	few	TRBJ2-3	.	CASSQFWDTSTDTQYF	TGTGCCAGCAGTCAATTCTGGGACACTAGCACAGATACGCAGTATTTT
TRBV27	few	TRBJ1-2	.	CASSFDRHSGYTF	TGTGCCAGTTCCTTCGACAGGCACAGCGGCTACACCTTC
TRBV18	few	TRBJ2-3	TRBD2	CASSPGTSGDTQYF	TGTGCCAGCTCCCCCGGGACTAGCGGAGATACGCAGTATTTT
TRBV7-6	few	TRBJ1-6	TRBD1	CASSSGRRGHNSPLHF	TGTGCCAGCAGCTCCGGGCGAAGGGGGCATAATTCACCCCTCCACTTT